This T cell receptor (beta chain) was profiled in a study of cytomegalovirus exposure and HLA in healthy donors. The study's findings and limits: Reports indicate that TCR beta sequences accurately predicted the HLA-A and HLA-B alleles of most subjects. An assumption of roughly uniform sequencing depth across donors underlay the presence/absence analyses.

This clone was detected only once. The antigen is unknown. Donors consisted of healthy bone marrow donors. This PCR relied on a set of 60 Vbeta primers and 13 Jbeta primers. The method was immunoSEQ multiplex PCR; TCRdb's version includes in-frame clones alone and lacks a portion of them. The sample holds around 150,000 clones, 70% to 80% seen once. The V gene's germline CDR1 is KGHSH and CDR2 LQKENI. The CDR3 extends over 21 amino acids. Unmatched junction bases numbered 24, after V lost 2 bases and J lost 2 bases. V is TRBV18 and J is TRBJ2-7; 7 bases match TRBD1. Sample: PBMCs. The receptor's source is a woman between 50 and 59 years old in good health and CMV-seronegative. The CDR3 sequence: CASSPGVNPRKPGQTTYEQYF. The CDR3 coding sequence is TGTGCCAGCTCACCAGGGGTAAACCCGAGAAAGCCGGGACAGACAACCTACGAGCAGTACTTC.